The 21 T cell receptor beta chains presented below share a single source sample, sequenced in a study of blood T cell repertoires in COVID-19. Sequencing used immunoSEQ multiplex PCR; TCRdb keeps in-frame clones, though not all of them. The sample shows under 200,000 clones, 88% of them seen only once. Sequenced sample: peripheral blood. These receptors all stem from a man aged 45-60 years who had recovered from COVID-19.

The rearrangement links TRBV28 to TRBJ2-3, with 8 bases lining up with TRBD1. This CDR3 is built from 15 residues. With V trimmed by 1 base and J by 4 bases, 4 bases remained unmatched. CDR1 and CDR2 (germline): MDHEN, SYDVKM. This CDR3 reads CASSLFGDRSDTQYF. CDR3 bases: TGTGCCAGCAGTTTATTTGGGGACAGGTCAGATACGCAGTATTTT.

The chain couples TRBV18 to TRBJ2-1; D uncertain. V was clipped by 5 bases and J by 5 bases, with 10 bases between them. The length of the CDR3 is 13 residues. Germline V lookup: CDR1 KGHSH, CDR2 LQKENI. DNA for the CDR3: TGTGCCAGCTCATGGGCCAGACACAATGAGCAGTTCTTC. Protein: CASSWARHNEQFF.

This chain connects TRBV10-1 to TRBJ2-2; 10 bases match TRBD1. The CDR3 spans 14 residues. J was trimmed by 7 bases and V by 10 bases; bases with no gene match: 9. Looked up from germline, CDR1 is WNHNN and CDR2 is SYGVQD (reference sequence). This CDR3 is CATPGQGHDGELFF. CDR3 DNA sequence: TGCGCCACCCCGGGACAGGGGCATGACGGGGAGCTGTTTTTT.

The CDR3 nucleotides are TGTGCCAGCAGCTGGACTGGGGGCACAGATACGCAGTATTTT. This gives the protein CASSWTGGTDTQYF. V and J are TRBV7-2 and TRBJ2-3; D might be TRBD2 (5 bases). This CDR3 has 14 amino acids. The germline V gene encodes CDR1 SGHTA and CDR2 FQGNSA. Trimming pared 4 bases from V and 1 base from J, leaving 9 bases between.

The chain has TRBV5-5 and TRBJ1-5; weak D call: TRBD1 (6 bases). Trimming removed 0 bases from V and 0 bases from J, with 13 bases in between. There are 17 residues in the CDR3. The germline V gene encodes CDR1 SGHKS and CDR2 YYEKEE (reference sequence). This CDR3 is CASSLGGQLYSNQPQHF. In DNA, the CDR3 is TGTGCCAGCAGCTTGGGAGGACAGTTATATAGCAATCAGCCCCAGCATTTT.

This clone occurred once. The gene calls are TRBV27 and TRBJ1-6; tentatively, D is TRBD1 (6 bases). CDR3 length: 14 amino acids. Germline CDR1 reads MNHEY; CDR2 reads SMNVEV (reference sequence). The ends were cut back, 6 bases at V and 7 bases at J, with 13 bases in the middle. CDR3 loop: CASRNRVENSPLHF. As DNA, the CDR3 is TGTGCCAGCAGGAACAGGGTAGAAAATTCACCCCTCCACTTT.

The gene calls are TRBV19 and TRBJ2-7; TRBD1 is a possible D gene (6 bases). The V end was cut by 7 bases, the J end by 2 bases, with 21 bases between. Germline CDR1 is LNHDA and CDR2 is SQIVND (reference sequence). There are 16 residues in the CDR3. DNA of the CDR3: TGTGCCAGTACCCCTCGAGGACAGCCCTTTACCTACGAGCAGTACTTC. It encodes CASTPRGQPFTYEQYF.

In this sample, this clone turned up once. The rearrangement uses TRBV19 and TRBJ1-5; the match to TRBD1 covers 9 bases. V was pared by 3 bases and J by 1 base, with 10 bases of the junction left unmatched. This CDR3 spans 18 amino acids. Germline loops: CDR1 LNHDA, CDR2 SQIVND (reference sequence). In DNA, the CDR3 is TGTGCCAGTAGTATCCGAGGTGGGACAGGGAGAAGCAATCAGCCCCAGCATTTT. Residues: CASSIRGGTGRSNQPQHF.

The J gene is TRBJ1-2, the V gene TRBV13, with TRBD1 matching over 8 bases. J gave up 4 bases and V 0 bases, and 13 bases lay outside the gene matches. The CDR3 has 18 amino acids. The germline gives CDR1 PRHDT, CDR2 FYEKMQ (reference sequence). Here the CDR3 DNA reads TGTGCCAGCAGCTTAGGCCGGACAGGGCCCTTTGACATCTATGGCTACACCTTC. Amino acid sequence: CASSLGRTGPFDIYGYTF.

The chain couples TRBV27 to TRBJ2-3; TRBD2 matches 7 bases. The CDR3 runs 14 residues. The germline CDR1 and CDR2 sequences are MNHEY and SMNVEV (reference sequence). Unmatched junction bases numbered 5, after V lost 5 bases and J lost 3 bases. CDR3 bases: TGTGCCAGCAGTCCCAGGACTAGAACAGATACGCAGTATTTT. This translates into CASSPRTRTDTQYF.

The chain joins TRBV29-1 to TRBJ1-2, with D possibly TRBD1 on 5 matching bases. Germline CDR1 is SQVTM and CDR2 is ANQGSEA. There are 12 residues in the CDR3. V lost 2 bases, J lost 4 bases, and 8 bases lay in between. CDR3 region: CSVEQGLYGYTF. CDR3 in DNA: TGCAGCGTTGAACAGGGCCTCTATGGCTACACCTTC.

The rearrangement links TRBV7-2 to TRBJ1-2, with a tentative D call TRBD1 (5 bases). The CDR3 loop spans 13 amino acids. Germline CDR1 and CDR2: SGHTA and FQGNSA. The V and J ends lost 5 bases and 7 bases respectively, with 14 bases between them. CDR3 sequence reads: CASSVHQGGGYTF. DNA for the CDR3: TGTGCCAGCAGCGTACACCAGGGAGGTGGCTACACCTTC. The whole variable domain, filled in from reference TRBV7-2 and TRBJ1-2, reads GAGVSQSPSNKVTEKGKDVELRCDPISGHTALYWYRQSLGQGLEFLIYFQGNSAPDKSGLPSDRFSAERTGGSVSTLTIQRTQQEDSAVYLCASSVHQGGGYTFGSGTRLTVV.

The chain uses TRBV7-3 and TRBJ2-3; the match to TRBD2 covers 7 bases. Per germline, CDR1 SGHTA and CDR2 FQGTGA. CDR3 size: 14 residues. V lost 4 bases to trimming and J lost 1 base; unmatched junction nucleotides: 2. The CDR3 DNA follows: TGTGCCAGCAGCTCCCGGGGGGGCACAGATACGCAGTATTTT. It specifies CASSSRGGTDTQYF. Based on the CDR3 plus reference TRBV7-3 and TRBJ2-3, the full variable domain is GAGVSQTPSNKVTEKGKYVELRCDPISGHTALYWYRQSLGQGPEFLIYFQGTGAADDSGLPNDRFFAVRPEGSVSTLKIQRTERGDSAVYLCASSSRGGTDTQYFGPGTRLTVL.

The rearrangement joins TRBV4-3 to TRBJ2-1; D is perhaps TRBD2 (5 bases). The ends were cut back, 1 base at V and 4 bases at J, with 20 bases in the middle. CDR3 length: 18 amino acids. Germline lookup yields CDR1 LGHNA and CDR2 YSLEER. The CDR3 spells CASSQVPGLGGGYNEQFF. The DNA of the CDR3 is TGCGCCAGCAGCCAAGTACCTGGGTTGGGCGGAGGATACAATGAGCAGTTCTTC.

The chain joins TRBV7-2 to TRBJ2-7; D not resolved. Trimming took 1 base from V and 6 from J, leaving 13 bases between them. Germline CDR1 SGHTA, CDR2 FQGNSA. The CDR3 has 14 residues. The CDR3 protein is CASSLGDSWSEQYF. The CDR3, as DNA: TGTGCCAGCAGCTTAGGAGATTCGTGGTCCGAGCAGTACTTC. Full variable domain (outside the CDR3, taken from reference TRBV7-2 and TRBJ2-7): GAGVSQSPSNKVTEKGKDVELRCDPISGHTALYWYRQSLGQGLEFLIYFQGNSAPDKSGLPSDRFSAERTGGSVSTLTIQRTQQEDSAVYLCASSLGDSWSEQYFGPGTRLTVT.

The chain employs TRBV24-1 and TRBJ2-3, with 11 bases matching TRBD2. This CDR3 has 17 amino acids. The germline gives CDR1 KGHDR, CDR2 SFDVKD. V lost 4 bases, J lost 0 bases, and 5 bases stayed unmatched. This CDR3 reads CATSDPGTSGSTDTQYF. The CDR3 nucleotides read TGTGCCACCAGTGACCCAGGGACTAGCGGAAGCACAGATACGCAGTATTTT.

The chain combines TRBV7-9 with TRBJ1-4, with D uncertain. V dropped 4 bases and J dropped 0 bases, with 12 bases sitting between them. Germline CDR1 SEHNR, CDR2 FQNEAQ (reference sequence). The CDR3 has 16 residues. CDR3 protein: CASSSLQGATNEKLFF. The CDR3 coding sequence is TGTGCCAGCAGCTCCCTACAAGGAGCAACTAATGAAAAACTGTTTTTT.

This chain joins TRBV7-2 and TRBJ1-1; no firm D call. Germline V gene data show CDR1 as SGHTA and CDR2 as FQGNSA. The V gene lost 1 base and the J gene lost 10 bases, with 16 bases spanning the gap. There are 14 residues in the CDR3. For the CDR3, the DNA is TGTGCCAGCAGCTTAGTGAGGACGGACTCCCGAGCTTTCTTT. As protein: CASSLVRTDSRAFF.

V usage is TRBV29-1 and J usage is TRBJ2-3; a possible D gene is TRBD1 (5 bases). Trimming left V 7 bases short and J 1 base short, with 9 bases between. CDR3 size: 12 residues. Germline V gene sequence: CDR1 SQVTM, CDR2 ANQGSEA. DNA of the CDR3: TGCAGCGGGGAAGGGGGCACAGATACGCAGTATTTT. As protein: CSGEGGTDTQYF.

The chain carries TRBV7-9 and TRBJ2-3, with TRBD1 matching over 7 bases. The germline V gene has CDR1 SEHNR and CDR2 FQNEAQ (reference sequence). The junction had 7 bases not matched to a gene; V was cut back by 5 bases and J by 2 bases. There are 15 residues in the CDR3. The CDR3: CASSQTGVYTDTQYF. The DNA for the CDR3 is TGTGCCAGCAGCCAAACAGGGGTCTACACAGATACGCAGTATTTT.

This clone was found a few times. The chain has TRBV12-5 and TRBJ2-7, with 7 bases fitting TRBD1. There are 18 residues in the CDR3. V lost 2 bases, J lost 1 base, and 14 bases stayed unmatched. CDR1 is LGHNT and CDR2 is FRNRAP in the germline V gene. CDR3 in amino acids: CASGLTRSSGTASYEQYF. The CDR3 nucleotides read TGTGCTAGTGGTTTGACTCGCTCATCCGGGACAGCGTCCTACGAGCAGTACTTC.